Below, 21 T cell receptor beta chains from the same sample are listed, as sequenced in a study of T cell changes during pregnancy in multiple sclerosis. TCRdb's copy holds only in-frame clones and misses some; the assay was immunoSEQ multiplex PCR. The table lists some 64,000 clones, about 92% of them singletons. The sample here was peripheral blood, taken in the first trimester of pregnancy. The receptors stem from a female donor in good health, enrolled as a control in a pregnancy study.

This clone was observed a handful of times. The chain combines TRBV7-8 with TRBJ2-2; possible D gene TRBD2, 5 bases. Trimming cost V 8 bases and J 4 bases, with 11 bases left between them. Germline-derived CDR1 and CDR2 are SGHVS and FQNEAQ. The CDR3 consists of 13 residues. The CDR3, as DNA: TGTGCCAGCCCCCGACGGGGCACCGGGGAGCTGTTTTTT. As protein: CASPRRGTGELFF.

The J gene is TRBJ1-1, the V gene TRBV4-2; D is perhaps TRBD1 (5 bases). Germline V gene lookup returns CDR1 LGHNA and CDR2 YNFKEQ. This CDR3 comprises 14 residues. Trimming took off 5 bases at V and 0 bases at J, with 10 bases between the two ends. This CDR3 is CASSKGTLNTEAFF. The CDR3 DNA sequence: TGTGCCAGCAGCAAAGGGACTTTGAACACTGAAGCTTTCTTT.

This chain connects TRBV6-1 to TRBJ1-2, with D perhaps matching TRBD1 (6 bases). There are 13 residues in the CDR3. Germline V gene data show CDR1 as MNHNS and CDR2 as SASEGT. V gave up 1 base and J gave up 4 bases, with 7 bases separating them. CDR3 protein: CASSEGTVYGYTF. CDR3 sequence (DNA): TGTGCCAGCAGTGAAGGGACAGTCTATGGCTACACCTTC.

The chain couples TRBV2 to TRBJ1-1, with D tentatively TRBD1 (6 bases). The germline CDR1 and CDR2 sequences are SNHLY and FYNNEI. Trimming pared 6 bases from V and 3 bases from J, leaving 23 bases between. The CDR3 is 17 amino acids. The CDR3 DNA follows: TGTGCCAGCAGGGATGTGGGGGGGCTTTGGGGGGACACTGAAGCTTTCTTT. Its translation: CASRDVGGLWGDTEAFF.

This chain links TRBV7-2 with TRBJ2-7, with TRBD2 matching 13 bases. CDR1 is SGHTA, CDR2 FQGNSA, per germline. Trimming at V came to 5 bases and at J to 6 bases, leaving 4 bases not matched to a gene. This CDR3 has 14 residues. The CDR3 spells CASSPRTSGGEQYF. The CDR3 DNA is TGTGCCAGCAGCCCACGGACTAGCGGGGGCGAGCAGTACTTC.

This clone has only one observation. This chain joins TRBV6-1 and TRBJ2-2; TRBD2 agrees at 10 bases. Looked up from germline, CDR1 is MNHNS and CDR2 is SASEGT. The CDR3 spans 15 residues. V trimming: 8 bases; J trimming: 4 bases; junction bases outside the gene matches: 7. CDR3 DNA: TGTGCCAGCGAGGGGCTAGCGGGAGTCACCGGGGAGCTGTTTTTT. Residues: CASEGLAGVTGELFF.

J is TRBJ1-1 and V is TRBV7-9, with unresolved D. V lost 4 bases to trimming and J lost 4 bases, with 10 bases between them. This CDR3 contains 13 residues. From germline, CDR1 is SEHNR and CDR2 FQNEAQ (reference sequence). Here the CDR3 DNA reads TGTGCCAGCAGCTCTACTGGGAGCACTGAAGCTTTCTTT. Translated, it gives CASSSTGSTEAFF.

The J gene is TRBJ2-5, the V gene TRBV28; possible D gene TRBD2, 5 bases. The V gene's germline CDR1 is MDHEN and CDR2 SYDVKM. The CDR3 is made up of 15 amino acids. The germline V and J ends were trimmed by 6 bases and 5 bases, with 19 bases remaining between them. Here the CDR3 reads CASSPTGAPGETQYF. CDR3 nucleotide sequence: TGTGCCAGCAGCCCTACCGGCGCGCCGGGGGAGACCCAGTACTTC.

The rearrangement uses TRBV19 and TRBJ2-1; the match to TRBD2 covers 10 bases. Germline loops: CDR1 LNHDA, CDR2 SQIVND (reference sequence). The J segment lost 5 bases and the V segment lost 6 bases, leaving 13 bases of the junction unmatched. The CDR3 is 17 residues long. The CDR3 sequence: CASRVRRTSGPDNEQFF. CDR3 DNA sequence: TGTGCCAGTAGGGTAAGGAGGACTAGCGGACCCGACAATGAGCAGTTCTTC.

The V and J genes are TRBV5-5 and TRBJ2-3; tentatively, D is TRBD2 (5 bases). Germline values: CDR1 SGHKS, CDR2 YYEKEE (reference sequence). The ends were cut back, 4 bases at V and 1 base at J, with 10 bases in the middle. This CDR3 is built from 14 residues. The DNA of the CDR3 is TGTGCCAGCAGCCCTGAGGAGGGCACAGATACGCAGTATTTT. Its translation: CASSPEEGTDTQYF.

In nucleotides, the CDR3 is TGTGCCAGCAGCCCATCGACAGGGAAGAGAGATGGCTACACCTTC. Translated: CASSPSTGKRDGYTF. This chain joins TRBV7-2 and TRBJ1-2; 7 bases map to TRBD1. Trimming at V came to 5 bases and at J to 6 bases, leaving 12 bases not matched to a gene. This CDR3 region has 15 residues. Germline assignment: CDR1 SGHTA and CDR2 FQGNSA.

The rearrangement links TRBV27 to TRBJ1-2; no clear D gene. This CDR3 contains 15 residues. Trimming stripped 0 bases from V and 4 bases from J, with 12 bases between. CDR1 MNHEY and CDR2 SMNVEV come from the germline V gene (reference sequence). CDR3 protein: CASSLSGGMSYGYTF. DNA of the CDR3: TGTGCCAGCAGTTTATCGGGCGGGATGAGCTATGGCTACACCTTC.

The V gene is TRBV27, the J gene TRBJ2-5; 7 bases fit TRBD1. The ends lost 7 bases at V and 5 bases at J; junction bases unmatched: 13. The CDR3 is 15 residues long. Germline V gives CDR1 MNHEY, CDR2 SMNVEV (reference sequence). The CDR3 reads CASISTGAYGETQYF. The CDR3 DNA reads as TGTGCCAGCATTTCTACAGGGGCCTACGGTGAGACCCAGTACTTC.

The J gene is TRBJ1-1, the V gene TRBV15; D is unclear. V lost 0 bases and J lost 6, with 8 bases in between. The CDR3 consists of 13 residues. Germline V gene sequence: CDR1 LNHNV, CDR2 YYDKDF (reference sequence). The DNA of the CDR3 is TGTGCCACCAGCAGAGATCTTATCCCTGAAGCTTTCTTT. This encodes CATSRDLIPEAFF. Drawing the rest from reference TRBV15 and TRBJ1-1, the complete variable domain is DAMVIQNPRYQVTQFGKPVTLSCSQTLNHNVMYWYQQKSSQAPKLLFHYYDKDFNNEADTPDNFQSRRPNTSFCFLDIRSPGLGDTAMYLCATSRDLIPEAFFGQGTRLTVV.

Comment on this clone: The junction shows a germline mismatch at one end, possibly a read error. The chain has TRBV2 and TRBJ2-7, with D uncertain. The germline V gene encodes CDR1 SNHLY and CDR2 FYNNEI. The CDR3 consists of 11 residues. This CDR3 is CASTAKQQRNF. The CDR3 DNA sequence: TGTGCCAGCACGGCGAAACAGCAAAGGAACTTC. Variable domain in full (rest from reference TRBV2 and TRBJ2-7): EPEVTQTPSHQVTQMGQEVILRCVPISNHLYFYWYRQILGQKVEFLVSFYNNEISEKSEIFDDQFSVERPDGSNFTLKIRSTKLEDSAMYFCASTAKQQRNFGPGTRLTVT.

The genes are TRBV29-1 and TRBJ2-2; a possible D gene is TRBD1 (7 bases). Trimming shortened V by 6 bases and J by 2 bases, and 10 bases separated the two germline ends. Per germline, CDR1 SQVTM and CDR2 ANQGSEA. The CDR3 extends over 13 amino acids. The CDR3 protein is CSVQGTNTGELFF. CDR3 DNA: TGCAGCGTACAGGGGACTAACACCGGGGAGCTGTTTTTT.

The sample holds one count of this clone. The chain has TRBV6-5 and TRBJ1-2; 9 bases match TRBD1. V was clipped by 6 bases and J by 6 bases; unmatched bases: 8. The CDR3 spans 14 residues. CDR1 is MNHEY and CDR2 is SVGAGI in the germline V gene. CDR3 nucleotide sequence: TGTGCCAGCAGGACCTGGGACAGGGAAAATGGCTACACCTTC. This sequence encodes CASRTWDRENGYTF.

The rearrangement uses TRBV7-9 and TRBJ2-3, with 7 bases fitting TRBD2. This CDR3 comprises 15 residues. V trimming: 5 bases; J trimming: 6 bases; junction bases outside the gene matches: 11. Germline CDR1 SEHNR, CDR2 FQNEAQ (reference sequence). CDR3 region: CASSELALGVDTQYF. For the CDR3, the DNA is TGTGCCAGCAGCGAACTAGCGTTAGGGGTCGATACGCAGTATTTT.

The CDR3 nucleotides read TGTGCCATCAGTGAACAAGACTCCCCTGGCTACACCTTC. It encodes CAISEQDSPGYTF. This chain links TRBV10-3 with TRBJ1-2, with D unresolved. Germline values: CDR1 ENHRY, CDR2 SYGVKD. The CDR3 sequence is 13 residues long. V was pared by 3 bases and J by 7 bases, with 12 bases between.

This clone has only one observation. The rearrangement uses TRBV29-1 and TRBJ2-2; 9 bases line up with TRBD1. Trimming at V came to 7 bases and at J to 3 bases, leaving 6 bases not matched to a gene. Per germline, CDR1 SQVTM and CDR2 ANQGSEA. CDR3 length: 14 residues. The CDR3 loop is CSARDRADTGELFF. CDR3 DNA: TGCAGCGCCCGGGACAGGGCTGACACCGGGGAGCTGTTTTTT.

The chain uses TRBV7-9 and TRBJ1-1; TRBD1 might be the D (5 bases). The CDR3 consists of 14 residues. V lost 1 base to trimming and J lost 4 bases, with 10 bases between them. The germline V gene has CDR1 SEHNR and CDR2 FQNEAQ (reference sequence). CDR3 sequence: CASSLGGAITEAFF. The CDR3 coding sequence is TGTGCCAGCAGCTTAGGGGGCGCGATCACTGAAGCTTTCTTT.